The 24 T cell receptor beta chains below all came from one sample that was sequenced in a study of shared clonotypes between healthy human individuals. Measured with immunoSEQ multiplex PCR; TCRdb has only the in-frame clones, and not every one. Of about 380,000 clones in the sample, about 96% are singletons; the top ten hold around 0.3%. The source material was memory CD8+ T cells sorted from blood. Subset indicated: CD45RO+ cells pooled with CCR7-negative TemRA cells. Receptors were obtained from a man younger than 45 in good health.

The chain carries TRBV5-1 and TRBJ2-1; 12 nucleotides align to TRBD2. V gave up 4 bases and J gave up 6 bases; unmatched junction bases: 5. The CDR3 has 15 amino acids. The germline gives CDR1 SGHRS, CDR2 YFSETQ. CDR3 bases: TGCGCCAGCAGCGCAGGACTAGCGGGAATCAATGAGCAGTTCTTC. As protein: CASSAGLAGINEQFF. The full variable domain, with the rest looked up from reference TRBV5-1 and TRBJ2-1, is KAGVTQTPRYLIKTRGQQVTLSCSPISGHRSVSWYQQTPGQGLQFLFEYFSETQRNKGNFPGRFSGRQFSNSRSEMNVSTLELGDSALYLCASSAGLAGINEQFFGPGTRLTVL.

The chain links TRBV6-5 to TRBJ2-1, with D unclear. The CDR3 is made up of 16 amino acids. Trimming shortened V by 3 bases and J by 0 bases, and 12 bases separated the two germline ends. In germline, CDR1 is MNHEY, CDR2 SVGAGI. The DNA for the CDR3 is TGTGCCAGCAGTTATGGTTTTCAGAGCTCCTACAATGAGCAGTTCTTC. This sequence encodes CASSYGFQSSYNEQFF.

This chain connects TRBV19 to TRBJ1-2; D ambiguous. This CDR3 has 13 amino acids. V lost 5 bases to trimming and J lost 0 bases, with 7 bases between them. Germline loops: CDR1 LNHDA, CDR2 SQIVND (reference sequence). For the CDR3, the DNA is TGTGCCAGTAGTTCGACAACTAACTATGGCTACACCTTC. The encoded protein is CASSSTTNYGYTF.

CDR3 sequence reads: CASSFIRNEQFF. The CDR3 DNA follows: TGTGCCAGCAGCTTTATACGGAATGAGCAGTTCTTC. V and J are TRBV5-5 and TRBJ2-1; D call uncertain. Germline assignment: CDR1 SGHKS and CDR2 YYEKEE (reference sequence). The CDR3 consists of 12 residues. V was shortened by 2 bases and J by 7 bases, with 7 bases between the two germline ends.

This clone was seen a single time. In nucleotides, the CDR3 is TGTGCCAGCAGTCTAGCGGACAGAGGCTATGGCTACACCTTC. This sequence encodes CASSLADRGYGYTF. V gene TRBV28 combines with J gene TRBJ1-2; the D gene is possibly TRBD1 (6 bases). This CDR3 is built from 14 residues. V shed 5 bases and J shed 4 bases, with 14 bases lying between them. Germline-derived CDR1 and CDR2 are MDHEN and SYDVKM.

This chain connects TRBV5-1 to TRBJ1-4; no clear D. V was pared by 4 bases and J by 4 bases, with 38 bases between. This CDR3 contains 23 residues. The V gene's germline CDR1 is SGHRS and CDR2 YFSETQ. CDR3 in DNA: TGCGCCAGCAGCGCACCGCCCCGTTTCCGTCGCCCCTCGAATATGGGATATAATGAAAAACTGTTTTTT. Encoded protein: CASSAPPRFRRPSNMGYNEKLFF. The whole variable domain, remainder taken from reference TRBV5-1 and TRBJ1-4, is KAGVTQTPRYLIKTRGQQVTLSCSPISGHRSVSWYQQTPGQGLQFLFEYFSETQRNKGNFPGRFSGRQFSNSRSEMNVSTLELGDSALYLCASSAPPRFRRPSNMGYNEKLFFGSGTQLSVL.

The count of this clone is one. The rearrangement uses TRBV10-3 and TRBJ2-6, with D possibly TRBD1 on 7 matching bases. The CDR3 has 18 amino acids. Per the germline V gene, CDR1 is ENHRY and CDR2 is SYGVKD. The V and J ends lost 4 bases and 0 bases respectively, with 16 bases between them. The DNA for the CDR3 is TGTGCCATCAGTGGCGGGACAGCAGAGAGCTCTGGGGCCAACGTCCTGACTTTC. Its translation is CAISGGTAESSGANVLTF.

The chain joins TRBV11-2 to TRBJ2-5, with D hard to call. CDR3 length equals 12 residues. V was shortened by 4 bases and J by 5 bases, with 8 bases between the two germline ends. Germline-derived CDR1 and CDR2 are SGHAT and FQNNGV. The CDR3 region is CASSYVLETQYF. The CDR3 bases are TGTGCCAGCAGCTATGTCCTGGAGACCCAGTACTTC.

Here the CDR3 reads CASSLGGSYEQYF. DNA for the CDR3: TGTGCCAGCAGCTTAGGGGGCTCCTACGAGCAGTACTTC. V is TRBV13 and J is TRBJ2-7; the D is unclear. CDR1 and CDR2 from the germline V gene are PRHDT and FYEKMQ (reference sequence). CDR3 length: 13 amino acids. V shed 0 bases and J shed 0 bases, with 3 bases lying between them. Variable domain in full (rest from reference TRBV13 and TRBJ2-7): AAGVIQSPRHLIKEKRETATLKCYPIPRHDTVYWYQQGPGQDPQFLISFYEKMQSDKGSIPDRFSAQQFSDYHSELNMSSLELGDSALYFCASSLGGSYEQYFGPGTRLTVT.

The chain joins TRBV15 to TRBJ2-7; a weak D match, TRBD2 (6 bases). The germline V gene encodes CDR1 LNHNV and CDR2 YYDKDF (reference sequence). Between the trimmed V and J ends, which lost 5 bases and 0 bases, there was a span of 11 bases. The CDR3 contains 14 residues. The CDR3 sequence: CATSPAGSSYEQYF. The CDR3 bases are TGTGCCACCAGCCCCGCCGGGAGCTCCTACGAGCAGTACTTC.

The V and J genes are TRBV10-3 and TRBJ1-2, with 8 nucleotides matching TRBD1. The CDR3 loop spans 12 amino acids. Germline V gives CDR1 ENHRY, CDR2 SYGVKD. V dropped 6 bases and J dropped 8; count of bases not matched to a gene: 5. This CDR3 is CAIRGQVGGYTF. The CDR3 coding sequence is TGTGCCATCAGGGGACAGGTAGGCGGCTACACCTTC.

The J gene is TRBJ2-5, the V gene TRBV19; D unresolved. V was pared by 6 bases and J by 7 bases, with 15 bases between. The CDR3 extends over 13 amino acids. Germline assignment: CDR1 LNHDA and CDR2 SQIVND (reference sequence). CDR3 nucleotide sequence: TGTGCCAGTAGCCCTTGGCCTTTTGGGACCCAGTACTTC. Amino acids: CASSPWPFGTQYF.

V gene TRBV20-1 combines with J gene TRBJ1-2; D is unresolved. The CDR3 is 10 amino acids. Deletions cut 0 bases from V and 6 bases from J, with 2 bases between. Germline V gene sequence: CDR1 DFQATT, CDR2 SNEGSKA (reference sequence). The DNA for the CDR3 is TGCAGTGCTAGAGATAATGGCTACACCTTC. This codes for CSARDNGYTF.

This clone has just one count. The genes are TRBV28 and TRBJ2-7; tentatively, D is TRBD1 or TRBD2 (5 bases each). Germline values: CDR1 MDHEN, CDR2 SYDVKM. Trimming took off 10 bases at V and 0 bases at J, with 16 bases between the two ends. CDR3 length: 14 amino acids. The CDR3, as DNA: TGTGCCACCGAGGGGCCCTATAGCTCCTACGAGCAGTACTTC. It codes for CATEGPYSSYEQYF.

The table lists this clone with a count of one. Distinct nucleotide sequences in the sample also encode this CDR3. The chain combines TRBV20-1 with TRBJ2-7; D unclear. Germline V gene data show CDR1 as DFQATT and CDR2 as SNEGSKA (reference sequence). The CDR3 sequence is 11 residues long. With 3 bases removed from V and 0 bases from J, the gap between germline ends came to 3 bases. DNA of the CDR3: TGCAGTGCTAGTAGCTCCTACGAGCAGTACTTC. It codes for CSASSSYEQYF.

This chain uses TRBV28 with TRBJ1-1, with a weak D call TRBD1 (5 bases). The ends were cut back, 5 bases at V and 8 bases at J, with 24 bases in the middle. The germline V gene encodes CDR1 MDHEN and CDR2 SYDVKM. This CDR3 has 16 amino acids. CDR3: CASSPRALMAGGEAFF. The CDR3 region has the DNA TGTGCCAGCAGTCCCAGGGCCCTAATGGCGGGGGGAGAAGCTTTCTTT.

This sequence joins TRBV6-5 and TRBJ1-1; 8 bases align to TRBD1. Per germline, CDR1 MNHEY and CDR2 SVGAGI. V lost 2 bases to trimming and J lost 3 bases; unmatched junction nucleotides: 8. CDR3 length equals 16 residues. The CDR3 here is CASSYKAGGADTEAFF. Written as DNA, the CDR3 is TGTGCCAGCAGTTACAAAGCAGGGGGCGCCGACACTGAAGCTTTCTTT.

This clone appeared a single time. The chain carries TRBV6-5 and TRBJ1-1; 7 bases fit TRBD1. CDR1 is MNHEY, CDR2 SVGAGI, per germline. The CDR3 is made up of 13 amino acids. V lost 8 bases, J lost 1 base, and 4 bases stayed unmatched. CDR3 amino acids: CASEGQPNTEAFF. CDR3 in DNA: TGTGCCAGCGAGGGACAGCCGAACACTGAAGCTTTCTTT.

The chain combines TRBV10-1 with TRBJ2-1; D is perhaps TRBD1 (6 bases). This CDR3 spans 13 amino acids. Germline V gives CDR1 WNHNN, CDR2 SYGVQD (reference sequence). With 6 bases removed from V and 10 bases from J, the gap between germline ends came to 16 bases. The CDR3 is CASSSGQPREQFF. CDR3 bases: TGCGCCAGCAGCTCCGGACAGCCGAGGGAGCAGTTCTTC.

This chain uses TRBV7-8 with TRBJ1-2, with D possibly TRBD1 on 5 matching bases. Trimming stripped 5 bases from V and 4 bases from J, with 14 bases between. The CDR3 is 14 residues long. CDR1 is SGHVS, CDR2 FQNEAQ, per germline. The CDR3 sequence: CASSLSGGTYGYTF. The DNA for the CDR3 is TGTGCCAGCAGCCTAAGTGGGGGGACCTATGGCTACACCTTC.

The CDR3 DNA reads as TGTGCCAGCAGTGTGTTGGAAGAGACCCAGTACTTC. It is translated as CASSVLEETQYF. This rearrangement joins TRBV6-1 to TRBJ2-5; D is undetermined. The ends were cut back, 4 bases at V and 3 bases at J, with 6 bases in the middle. CDR3 size: 12 residues. From germline, CDR1 is MNHNS and CDR2 SASEGT.

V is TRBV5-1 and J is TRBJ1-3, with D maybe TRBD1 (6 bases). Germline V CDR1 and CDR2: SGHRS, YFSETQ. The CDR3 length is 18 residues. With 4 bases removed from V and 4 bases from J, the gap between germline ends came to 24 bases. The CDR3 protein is CASSLEWKTGQSGNTIYF. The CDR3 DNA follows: TGCGCCAGCAGCCTAGAATGGAAAACAGGGCAAAGCGGAAACACCATATATTTT.

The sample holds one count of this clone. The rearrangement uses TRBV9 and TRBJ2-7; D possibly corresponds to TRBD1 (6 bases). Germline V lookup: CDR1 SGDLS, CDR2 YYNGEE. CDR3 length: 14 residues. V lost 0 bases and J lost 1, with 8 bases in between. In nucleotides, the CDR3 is TGTGCCAGCAGCGTAGACAGGGTTTCCTACGAGCAGTACTTC. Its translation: CASSVDRVSYEQYF.

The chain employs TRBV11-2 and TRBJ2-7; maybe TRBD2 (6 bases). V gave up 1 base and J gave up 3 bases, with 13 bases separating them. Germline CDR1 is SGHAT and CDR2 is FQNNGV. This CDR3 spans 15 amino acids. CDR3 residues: CASSLGAGYSYEQYF. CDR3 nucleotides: TGTGCCAGCAGCTTAGGGGCGGGATATAGCTACGAGCAGTACTTC.